One T cell receptor (beta chain) is described in this entry. The clone's antigen remains unknown. Base qualities are not at hand, and no much larger clone is one base apart. This entry belongs to a study of shared clonotypes between healthy human individuals (dated by TCRdb to 2020 to 2022). Concerning the study at large: The cohort included three men and a couple of women between 18 and 49 years of age. Per donor, leukapheresis produced somewhere between about 0.94 and 8.9 billion PBMCs. Different laboratories and diverse techniques were used to prepare libraries and sequence TCR repertoires, to increase sequencing depth and limit assay-specific biases. To estimate repertoire size and how much clonotype sharing occurs between individuals, the study deeply sequenced the blood TCR repertoires of about five healthy adults. For each donor, three plates each were used for CD4 naive and CD4 memory, two plates were used for CD8 naive, and one plate was used for CD8 memory.

Here is what the overall study found, with its caveats: Larger estimated clonotype richness was generally found for naive subsets than for memory subsets. The small number of donors limited the genetic and exposure-history diversity represented. Even with the large sequencing depth, rarefaction of the sorted-subset datasets indicated that sequencing was incomplete. Sampling was restricted to blood, and TCR repertoires in tissue are likely to differ from TCR repertoires in blood. Across a few donors, around 5% of naive CD4, 3% to 4% of naive CD8, under 2.5% of memory CD4, and 0.4% of memory CD8 clonotypes were shared. Clonotypes shared by all four sorted-subset donors showed higher generation probabilities than non-shared clonotypes. Pairwise subsampling led to the expectation that sequencing depth would affect the degree of clonotype sharing among donors.

Using the deep immunoSEQ assay, TCR CDR3 regions were amplified from genomic DNA by multiplex PCR. Extracted genomic DNA from each cell subset was spread evenly across all wells of several immunoSEQ 96-well plates, with each plate serving as a replicate. For sorted subsets, each replicate PCR was loaded with about 200 ng genomic DNA, equivalent to about 33,000 T cell genomes. Purified libraries were measured with a Qubit 3.0 fluorometer, size-checked on a Bioanalyzer 2100, and measured again with the KAPA Library Quantification kit. A separate single-read 150-cycle Illumina NextSeq 550 flow cell was used to sequence each immunoSEQ 96-well plate. Per the original workflow: Because the immunoSEQ output held only junctional sequences and lacked quality scores, the filtering could not match the filtering applied to full-length reads. Sequences were annotated with PyIR, a Python wrapper for IgBLAST v1.9, and V/J genes and CDR3 were assigned using IMGT germline references. Reads with weak V/J assignments (E-value above 1e-6), missing CDR3, stop codons, out-of-frame junctions, or ambiguous translated residues were removed. V3J clonotypes were defined as sequences sharing the same inferred V gene, J gene, and CDR3 amino acid sequence. The percentage overlap between two repertoires was calculated by dividing the number of shared unique clonotypes by the size of the smaller repertoire. Three approaches were used to assess repertoire richness: RTK rarefaction, the Chao1 estimator, and Recon v2.1 estimates of unobserved clonotypes. Generation probabilities for all TCRbeta clonotypes obtained by the gDNA method from a handful of donors were computed using OLGA. Entries here come from immuneACCESS through TCRdb and include only in-frame sequences with V and J called. Some clones fail to appear in such tables; in the studies checked, an unresolved V gene covers under half of the shortfall, and the cause of the remainder is unknown. Clonal size and the V and J genes are those of that table, whereas D and trimming came from the DNA. This sample lists some 790,000 clones; 72% were detected once. More than 1.5% of the sample is taken by the ten largest.

The donors were healthy, HIV-negative adults with no recently reported acute infections or vaccinations. Only Caucasian adults living in Nashville, Tennessee, USA were represented among the donors. CD4+ T cells were enriched through magnetic negative selection, after which naive cells were positively selected on CD45RA and the remaining negative fraction served as the memory subset. After blood collection by leukapheresis, PBMCs were isolated using Ficoll-Histopaque density gradient centrifugation and then cryopreserved in the vapor phase of liquid nitrogen. Analytical flow cytometry was used to check the purity and quantity of each magnetically sorted T cell population. From each sorted fraction, genomic DNA was isolated and quantified by UV absorbance on a Nanodrop 2000c. From a lookup of the germline V gene, CDR1 and CDR2 are SQVTM and ANQGSEA. The CDR3 starts with the cysteine, ends with the phenylalanine, and has 18 residues. Just the 54-base CDR3 DNA is kept, in frame starting at base 1.

Recombination connected TRBV29-1 to TRBJ2-7, and the D gene may be TRBD2, 7 bases matching. The DNA end lines up better with TRBJ2-5; the J call may be wrong. The sequencing input was memory CD4+ T cells sorted from blood. Sample cell subset or site, as interpreted from the label and publication: CD45RA-negative fraction. This TCR came from a woman aged 25 to 39 in good health. CDR3 reads: CSVEKPLDRPGGGETQYF. The nucleotide sequence reads TGCAGCGTTGAAAAACCTCTTGACAGGCCCGGCGGGGGAGAGACCCAGTACTTC.